The source of this T cell receptor (beta chain) is a study of a mutant IDH1 vaccine in newly diagnosed glioma. Across the whole study: Investigators started vaccination 4-6 weeks after radiotherapy alone, or with temozolomide cycles.

Note on this clone: Its matching antigen is unknown.

Generated by immunoSEQ multiplex PCR, the TCRdb table keeps only in-frame clones and is missing some. The sample lists 40,000 to 55,000 clones; around 80% were seen once. This CDR3 spans 16 amino acids. CDR1 and CDR2 from the germline V gene are SGHDT and YYEEEE. The V gene lost 3 bases and the J gene lost 4 bases, with 19 bases spanning the gap. As to time point: week 5, during vaccination. A single vaccine dose contained 300 ug of mutant IDH1 20-mer peptide, and topical imiquimod was used with it. J is TRBJ1-1 and V is TRBV5-6, with D perhaps matching TRBD1 (5 bases). The sequences come from PBMCs, collected from a glioma patient whose treatment included an IDH1 peptide vaccine. This sequence was found in a man in his fifties or sixties with glioma. The chain's CDR3 is CASSSSSGWGPTEAFF. CDR3 in DNA: TGTGCCAGCAGCTCGTCCTCCGGGTGGGGACCCACTGAAGCTTTCTTT.